This TCR beta chain was documented in a study of blood T cell repertoires in COVID-19. Libraries were prepared by immunoSEQ multiplex PCR; TCRdb keeps only in-frame clonotypes and omits some of them. This sample has about 220,000 clones, with roughly 84% found just once. Between the trimmed V and J ends, which lost 6 bases and 0 bases, there was a span of 10 bases. Germline V gene sequence: CDR1 SNHLY, CDR2 FYNNEI. The CDR3 spans 14 residues. The sequenced material came from PBMCs or T cells enriched from blood (not recorded which). The chain uses TRBV2 and TRBJ2-3; no clear D gene. The sequence was obtained from a woman aged 40 to 49 who had recovered from COVID-19. The CDR3 nucleotides are TGTGCCAGCAGCTCCGTCCAGAGCACAGATACGCAGTATTTT. As protein: CASSSVQSTDTQYF.